A selection of T cell receptor beta chains follows, all from one sample in a study of T cells in Graves' hyperthyroidism and ophthalmopathy. TCRdb independently ran MiXCR on the multiplex PCR reads; one entry per CDR3 protein. The sample includes fewer than 350,000 distinct CDR3 sequences, roughly 18% seen only once; the top ten take about 49%. What was sequenced was blood. Source of these receptors: a woman aged 45-60 years with Graves' hyperthyroidism. CDR3s include the opening cysteine and the closing phenylalanine or tryptophan. D genes are given only for firm matches. Size is stated for part of the rows, as once, few or many counts, or as a class when the clone is expanded.

d_call cdr3_length clone_size j_call v_call cdr3_nt cdr3_aa
NA 11 NA TRBJ1-1 TRBV20-1 TGCAGTGCTGGCGAAGAAACTGAAGCTTTCTTT CSAGEETEAFF
NA 14 many TRBJ2-7 TRBV28 TGTGCCAGCAGTTTTTACAGGGCCTCCTACGAGCAGTACTTC CASSFYRASYEQYF
TRBD1 14 many TRBJ1-2 TRBV20-1 TGCAGTGCTAGAACGGCACAGGGGATGGGTGGCTACACCTTC CSARTAQGMGGYTF
NA 18 many TRBJ1-1 TRBV5-8 TGTGCCAGCAGCTTGGGTGCCGGGACAAAGTTTATGAACACTGAAGCTTTCTTT CASSLGAGTKFMNTEAFF
TRBD2 15 NA TRBJ2-5 TRBV10-1 TGCGCCAGCAGTGAGTCTAGCGGGGGCGAAGAGACCCAGTACTTC CASSESSGGEETQYF
NA 15 NA TRBJ1-4 TRBV6-1 TGTGCCAGCAGTGAAGAGGAGGGGTCGGGTGAAAAACTGTTTTTT CASSEEEGSGEKLFF
NA 15 many TRBJ1-1 TRBV9 TGTGCCAGCAGCGGCCCTGAGGGAGGCAACACTGAAGCTTTCTTT CASSGPEGGNTEAFF
TRBD2 15 many TRBJ2-1 TRBV7-9 TGTGCCAGCAGCTTGAAAGCGGGAGCCTACAATGAGCAGTTCTTC CASSLKAGAYNEQFF
NA 14 few TRBJ2-5 TRBV11-2 TGTGCCAGCAGCTTAGAGCACAGAGGGGAGACCCAGTACTTC CASSLEHRGETQYF
TRBD1 15 NA TRBJ2-1 TRBV20-1 TGCAGTGCTAGCGGGACAGGGAGCTCCTACAATGAGCAGTTCTTC CSASGTGSSYNEQFF
NA 16 many TRBJ1-1 TRBV2 TGTGCCAGCAGTGAAATGGGGGGCGCGGTGAACACTGAAGCTTTCTTT CASSEMGGAVNTEAFF
NA 13 NA TRBJ1-5 TRBV29-1 TGCAGCGTTTTAGGGGAAATAAATCAGCCCCAGCATTTT CSVLGEINQPQHF
NA 13 NA TRBJ1-5 TRBV2 TGTGCCTCCCGTCTAGAGGGGATTCAGCCCCAGCATTTT CASRLEGIQPQHF
TRBD2 15 many TRBJ2-1 TRBV5-1 TGCGCCAGCAGCTTGGCTGGGGCGGGAGGGGGTGAGCAGTTCTTC CASSLAGAGGGEQFF
TRBD2 16 many TRBJ2-5 TRBV12-3/TRBV12-4 TGTGCCAGCAGTTCCACCGGTCTCGGACTAGCGGAGACCCAGTACTTC CASSSTGLGLAETQYF
TRBD2 16 NA TRBJ2-3 TRBV4-2 TGTGCCAGCAGCCAGGGCGGGAGCCTTAGCACAGATACGCAGTATTTT CASSQGGSLSTDTQYF
NA 12 many TRBJ2-2 TRBV2 TGTGCCAGCACCCTGAACACCGGGGAGCTGTTTTTT CASTLNTGELFF
NA 14 few TRBJ2-1 TRBV20-1 TGCAGTGCTAGTCTTGTCGGAACCTACAATGAGCAGTTCTTC CSASLVGTYNEQFF
NA 13 many TRBJ2-2 TRBV11-3 TGTGCCAGCAGCTTAGACCCAACCGGGGAGCTGTTTTTT CASSLDPTGELFF
TRBD2 14 NA TRBJ2-5 TRBV5-1 TGCGCCAGCAGCGGATCTAGCGGCCAAGAGACCCAGTACTTC CASSGSSGQETQYF
NA 13 NA TRBJ2-7 TRBV28 TGTGCCAGCGCATCCCCGTCTAGGGCCGAGCAGTACTTC CASASPSRAEQYF
NA 12 NA TRBJ2-1 TRBV29-1 TGCAGCGTTGCGGACTCCTACAATGAGCAGTTCTTC CSVADSYNEQFF